A selection of T cell receptor beta chains follows, all from one sample in a study of persistence of HIV-infected CD4 T cells. For these receptors, no antigen is known. TCRdb's copy holds only in-frame clones and misses some; the assay was immunoSEQ multiplex PCR. The sample holds tens of thousands of clones, 65% to 85% seen once. The sequenced sample was CD4+ T cells sorted from PBMCs after approximately 20-hour stimulation, obtained from a patient who received antiretroviral therapy. These receptors were taken from an adult man with HIV who was CMV-seropositive. CDR3s include the opening cysteine and the closing phenylalanine or tryptophan. The D gene is left open where the match is weak. Rows give clone size only sometimes, using once, few, many, or a class for an expanded clone.

D: .
V: TRBV10-3
J: TRBJ1-2
size: .
CDR3: CAISDEGGRNYGYTF
DNA: TGTGCCATCAGTGATGAGGGGGGGAGGAACTATGGCTACACCTTC

D: .
V: TRBV18
J: TRBJ2-5
size: .
CDR3: CASSPNKGPQETQYF
DNA: TGTGCCAGCTCACCAAACAAGGGGCCTCAAGAGACCCAGTACTTC

D: .
V: TRBV19
J: TRBJ2-7
size: few
CDR3: CASSIGQASYEQYF
DNA: TGTGCCAGTAGTATAGGACAGGCGAGCTACGAGCAGTACTTC

D: .
V: TRBV10-3
J: TRBJ1-1
size: few
CDR3: CAISESGRRANTEAFF
DNA: TGTGCCATCAGTGAGTCAGGAAGGAGGGCGAACACTGAAGCTTTCTTT

D: .
V: TRBV6-5
J: TRBJ1-1
size: .
CDR3: CASSLRGYTEAFF
DNA: TGTGCCAGCAGCCTCCGGGGGTACACTGAAGCTTTCTTT

D: TRBD1
V: TRBV7-9
J: TRBJ2-3
size: .
CDR3: CASSLEGTADTQYF
DNA: TGTGCCAGCAGCTTAGAAGGGACAGCAGATACGCAGTATTTT

D: .
V: TRBV29-1
J: TRBJ1-1
size: few
CDR3: CSVDRPTVSNTEAFF
DNA: TGCAGCGTTGATCGGCCGACAGTAAGTAACACTGAAGCTTTCTTT

D: .
V: TRBV3-1/TRBV3-2
J: TRBJ2-6
size: .
CDR3: CASSHPDGRNSGANVLTF
DNA: TGTGCCAGCAGCCATCCGGACGGACGGAACTCTGGGGCCAACGTCCTGACTTTC

D: TRBD1
V: TRBV6-5
J: TRBJ2-7
size: .
CDR3: CASVWDRGPSYEQYF
DNA: TGTGCCAGCGTTTGGGACAGGGGGCCCTCCTACGAGCAGTACTTC

D: .
V: TRBV6-5
J: TRBJ1-5
size: .
CDR3: CASSPGEIRPQHF
DNA: TGTGCCAGCAGTCCGGGAGAGATTCGGCCCCAGCATTTT

D: .
V: TRBV6-5
J: TRBJ2-1
size: .
CDR3: CASSYRARNEQFF
DNA: TGTGCCAGCAGTTACCGGGCGCGGAATGAGCAGTTCTTC

D: .
V: TRBV4-2
J: TRBJ1-3
size: few
CDR3: CASSQTPQGASGNTIYF
DNA: TGTGCCAGCAGCCAAACACCACAGGGAGCCTCTGGAAACACCATATATTTT

D: .
V: TRBV6-1
J: TRBJ1-5
size: .
CDR3: CASSEADRTNQPQHF
DNA: TGTGCCAGCAGTGAAGCCGACAGAACCAATCAGCCCCAGCATTTT

D: TRBD1
V: TRBV2
J: TRBJ2-7
size: .
CDR3: CASRRDSPTDEQYF
DNA: TGTGCCAGCAGACGGGACAGTCCCACGGACGAGCAGTACTTC

D: TRBD1
V: TRBV20-1
J: TRBJ2-7
size: once
CDR3: CSASADRGVFREQYF
DNA: TGCAGTGCTAGTGCGGACAGGGGAGTTTTCCGCGAGCAGTACTTC

D: .
V: TRBV6-5
J: TRBJ1-3
size: .
CDR3: CATGTGSTGNTIYF
DNA: TGTGCCACGGGCACCGGATCCACTGGAAACACCATATATTTT

D: .
V: TRBV7-9
J: TRBJ2-1
size: once
CDR3: CASSSRLKALGNEQFF
DNA: TGTGCCAGCAGCTCTCGACTGAAAGCCCTAGGCAATGAGCAGTTCTTC

D: .
V: TRBV9
J: TRBJ2-1
size: once
CDR3: CASTLGGAYNEQFF
DNA: TGTGCCAGCACCCTGGGGGGGGCATACAATGAGCAGTTCTTC

D: .
V: TRBV4-1
J: TRBJ1-5
size: .
CDR3: CASSQGRWGNQPQHF
DNA: TGCGCCAGCAGCCAAGGACGGTGGGGCAATCAGCCCCAGCATTTT

D: .
V: TRBV6-1
J: TRBJ1-6
size: .
CDR3: CASSEVGELGNSPLHF
DNA: TGTGCCAGCAGTGAAGTAGGGGAATTAGGCAATTCACCCCTCCACTTT

D: TRBD1
V: TRBV9
J: TRBJ1-3
size: .
CDR3: CASSGTGERAGNTIYF
DNA: TGTGCCAGCAGCGGTACAGGGGAAAGGGCTGGAAACACCATATATTTT

D: TRBD1
V: TRBV5-1
J: TRBJ2-3
size: .
CDR3: CASSTQGASTDTQYF
DNA: TGCGCCAGCAGCACACAGGGGGCTAGCACAGATACGCAGTATTTT

D: TRBD1
V: TRBV5-1
J: TRBJ1-2
size: .
CDR3: CASSPGTGVYGYTF
DNA: TGCGCCAGCAGTCCCGGGACAGGCGTCTATGGCTACACCTTC

D: TRBD1
V: TRBV7-9
J: TRBJ1-2
size: .
CDR3: CASSPATGFYGYTF
DNA: TGTGCCAGCAGCCCAGCGACAGGGTTCTATGGCTACACCTTC

D: .
V: TRBV7-9
J: TRBJ2-6
size: .
CDR3: CASSSYRVRGANVLTF
DNA: TGTGCCAGCAGCTCCTACAGGGTGAGAGGGGCCAACGTCCTGACTTTC

D: .
V: TRBV6-5
J: TRBJ1-1
size: .
CDR3: CASSYSTTNTEAFF
DNA: TGTGCCAGCAGTTACTCTACTACCAACACTGAAGCTTTCTTT

D: .
V: TRBV29-1
J: TRBJ1-1
size: .
CDR3: CSVWVGRNTEAFF
DNA: TGCAGCGTTTGGGTGGGCCGGAACACTGAAGCTTTCTTT

D: TRBD1
V: TRBV6-5
J: TRBJ1-2
size: .
CDR3: CASRTGTGNLLGYTF
DNA: TGTGCCAGCAGGACCGGGACAGGGAACCTTCTGGGCTACACCTTC

D: TRBD1
V: TRBV28
J: TRBJ2-7
size: few
CDR3: CASSIQGSPSYEQYF
DNA: TGTGCCAGCAGCATACAGGGGTCACCCTCCTACGAGCAGTACTTC

D: TRBD1
V: TRBV24-1
J: TRBJ2-1
size: .
CDR3: CATSAQGGQARNEQFF
DNA: TGTGCCACCAGTGCCCAAGGGGGACAGGCGAGGAATGAGCAGTTCTTC

D: .
V: TRBV5-1
J: TRBJ2-1
size: .
CDR3: CASSLGGQNYNEQFF
DNA: TGCGCCAGCAGCTTGGGAGGACAGAATTACAATGAGCAGTTCTTC

D: .
V: TRBV5-1
J: TRBJ1-5
size: few
CDR3: CASSPLSGRSQPQHF
DNA: TGCGCCAGCAGCCCCCTTTCAGGGAGAAGTCAGCCCCAGCATTTT

D: .
V: TRBV6-5
J: TRBJ2-7
size: .
CDR3: CASIMNSYEQYF
DNA: TGTGCCAGCATTATGAACTCCTACGAGCAGTACTTC

D: .
V: TRBV6-2/TRBV6-3
J: TRBJ2-3
size: .
CDR3: CASSYRGDTQYF
DNA: TGTGCCAGCAGTTACCGTGGAGATACGCAGTATTTT

D: .
V: TRBV3-1/TRBV3-2
J: TRBJ1-6
size: .
CDR3: CASSRLGAENNSPLHF
DNA: TGTGCCAGCAGCCGCCTGGGGGCAGAGAATAATTCACCCCTCCACTTT

D: .
V: TRBV28
J: TRBJ2-2
size: once
CDR3: CASRLGGTGELFF
DNA: TGTGCCAGCAGGCTAGGGGGAACCGGGGAGCTGTTTTTT

D: TRBD2
V: TRBV2
J: TRBJ2-1
size: once
CDR3: CASRDGLAGGSEQFF
DNA: TGTGCCAGCAGGGACGGACTAGCGGGGGGGAGTGAGCAGTTCTTC

D: .
V: TRBV3-1/TRBV3-2
J: TRBJ1-6
size: .
CDR3: CASSQAWQGGAPLHF
DNA: TGTGCCAGCAGCCAAGCCTGGCAGGGTGGGGCACCCCTCCACTTT

D: .
V: TRBV14
J: TRBJ2-3
size: few
CDR3: CASSQGRRDTQYF
DNA: TGTGCCAGCAGCCAAGGGCGCAGGGATACGCAGTATTTT

D: .
V: TRBV28
J: TRBJ2-1
size: .
CDR3: CASSSPSAGGTEQFF
DNA: TGTGCCAGCAGTTCCCCGTCAGCTGGGGGCACTGAGCAGTTCTTC

D: TRBD2
V: TRBV10-1
J: TRBJ2-3
size: .
CDR3: CASSPSGRSTDTQYF
DNA: TGCGCCAGCTCCCCTAGCGGGAGAAGCACAGATACGCAGTATTTT